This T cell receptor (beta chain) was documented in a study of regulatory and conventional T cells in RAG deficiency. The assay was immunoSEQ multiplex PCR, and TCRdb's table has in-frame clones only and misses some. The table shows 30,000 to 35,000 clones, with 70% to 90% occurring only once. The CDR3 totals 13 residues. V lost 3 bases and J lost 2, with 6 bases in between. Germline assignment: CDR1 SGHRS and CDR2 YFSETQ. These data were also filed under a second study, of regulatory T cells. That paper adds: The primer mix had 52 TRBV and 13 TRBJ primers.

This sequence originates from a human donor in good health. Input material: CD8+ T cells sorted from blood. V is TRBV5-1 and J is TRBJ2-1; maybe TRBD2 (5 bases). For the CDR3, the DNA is TGCGCCAGCAGCTCGGGGACCTACAATGAGCAGTTCTTC. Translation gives CASSSGTYNEQFF.